This T cell receptor beta chain originates from a study of cytomegalovirus exposure and HLA in healthy donors. In germline, CDR1 is KGHSH, CDR2 LQKENI. V lost 3 bases and J 0 bases, leaving 8 bases between the germline ends. The CDR3 consists of 15 residues. The assay was immunoSEQ multiplex PCR, and TCRdb's table has in-frame clones only and misses some. The sample shows 100,000 to 150,000 clones, over 90% of them seen only once. Material for sequencing was PBMCs. V is TRBV18 and J is TRBJ2-2; maybe TRBD1 (6 bases). This TCR derives from a woman younger than 35 in good health and CMV-seronegative. CDR3 loop: CASSPGASNTGELFF. The CDR3 nucleotides read TGTGCCAGCTCACCGGGGGCTTCGAACACCGGGGAGCTGTTTTTT.